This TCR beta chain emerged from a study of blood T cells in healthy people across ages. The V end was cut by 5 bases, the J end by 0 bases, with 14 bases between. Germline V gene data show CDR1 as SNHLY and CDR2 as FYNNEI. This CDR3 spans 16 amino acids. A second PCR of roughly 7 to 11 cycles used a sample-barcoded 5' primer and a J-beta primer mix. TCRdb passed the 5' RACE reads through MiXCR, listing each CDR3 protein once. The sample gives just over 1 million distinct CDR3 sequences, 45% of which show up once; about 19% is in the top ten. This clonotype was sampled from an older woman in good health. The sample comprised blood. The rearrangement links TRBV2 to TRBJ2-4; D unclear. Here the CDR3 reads CASSSTQRLAKNIQYF. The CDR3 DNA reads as TGTGCCAGCAGTAGCACACAGAGATTAGCCAAAAACATTCAGTACTTC.